The 27 T cell receptor beta chains in this list originate from one sample, sequenced in a study of PD-1 blockade in classical Hodgkin lymphoma. Time point denoted: cycle 4 day 1 (C4D1), after 6 weeks of nivolumab. Each patient's relapse followed autologous stem cell transplantation, and brentuximab vedotin exposure varied. Profiling relied on immunoSEQ multiplex PCR, and the TCRdb table lists in-frame clones only, not all of them. The table has some 58,000 clones, approximately 92% seen once; the top ten hold around 8%. Sequences were derived from peripheral blood mononuclear cells (PBMCs), sampled before the fourth cycle of nivolumab. The receptors originated from a human donor with classical Hodgkin lymphoma.

This rearrangement joins TRBV5-6 to TRBJ2-3; 7 bases match TRBD2. Germline V gene lookup returns CDR1 SGHDT and CDR2 YYEEEE. V gave up 0 bases and J gave up 6 bases; unmatched junction bases: 4. This CDR3 is 14 amino acids long. As DNA, the CDR3 is TGTGCCAGCAGCTTGGCGGGAGGCCGGGATACGCAGTATTTT. It codes for CASSLAGGRDTQYF. Supplemented by reference TRBV5-6 and TRBJ2-3, the full variable domain reads DAGVTQSPTHLIKTRGQQVTLRCSPKSGHDTVSWYQQALGQGPQFIFQYYEEEERQRGNFPDRFSGHQFPNYSSELNVNALLLGDSALYLCASSLAGGRDTQYFGPGTRLTVL.

V gene TRBV27 combines with J gene TRBJ2-7; 9 bases match TRBD1. J gave up 0 bases and V 2 bases, and 5 bases lay outside the gene matches. The CDR3 extends over 16 amino acids. Germline V gene data show CDR1 as MNHEY and CDR2 as SMNVEV (reference sequence). The CDR3 spells CASSLVGTGSSYEQYF. The CDR3 nucleotides read TGTGCCAGCAGTTTAGTCGGGACAGGGAGCTCCTACGAGCAGTACTTC.

This chain uses TRBV25-1 with TRBJ2-7; TRBD2 agrees at 12 bases. Unmatched junction bases numbered 7, after V lost 4 bases and J lost 3 bases. The germline V gene encodes CDR1 MGHDK and CDR2 SYGVNS. The CDR3 loop spans 16 amino acids. CDR3 region: CASSATTSGRIYEQYF. The CDR3 DNA reads TGTGCCAGCAGTGCTACGACTAGCGGGAGAATCTACGAGCAGTACTTC.

V usage is TRBV7-2 and J usage is TRBJ1-2; unclear D gene. V lost 1 base and J 4 bases, leaving 7 bases between the germline ends. The CDR3 covers 13 residues. From germline, CDR1 is SGHTA and CDR2 FQGNSA. The CDR3 coding sequence is TGTGCCAGCAGCTTAGAGGTGGGCTATGGCTACACCTTC. The encoded protein is CASSLEVGYGYTF.

This chain uses TRBV19 with TRBJ1-1, with 7 nucleotides matching TRBD1. The CDR3 runs 12 residues. V shed 9 bases, J shed 4 bases, and the junction held 5 bases outside the gene matches. Germline CDR1 reads LNHDA; CDR2 reads SQIVND (reference sequence). CDR3 region: CASRQGGTEAFF. Here the CDR3 DNA reads TGTGCCAGCAGACAGGGTGGCACTGAAGCTTTCTTT.

This chain connects TRBV28 to TRBJ2-1; D gene uncertain. The germline V gene encodes CDR1 MDHEN and CDR2 SYDVKM. The CDR3 contains 16 residues. V was shortened by 4 bases and J by 5 bases, with 18 bases between the two germline ends. DNA of the CDR3: TGTGCCAGCAGTTCCAGTGTGGGATGGCGGAACAATGAGCAGTTCTTC. Translating gives CASSSSVGWRNNEQFF.

The sample holds one count of this clone. The same CDR3 also results from other DNA sequences found in this sample. The chain employs TRBV28 and TRBJ2-1; 9 bases align to TRBD2. The CDR3 is 15 residues long. Germline V gene sequence: CDR1 MDHEN, CDR2 SYDVKM. The V segment lost 6 bases and the J segment 0 bases; nucleotides outside the gene matches: 3. CDR3 loop: CASSLSGSSYNEQFF. As DNA, the CDR3 is TGTGCCAGCAGCCTTAGCGGGAGCTCCTACAATGAGCAGTTCTTC.

The chain is built from TRBV29-1 and TRBJ2-5; either TRBD1 or TRBD2 may supply D (6 bases each). The CDR3 length is 15 residues. The V gene lost 3 bases and the J gene lost 5 bases, with 19 bases spanning the gap. Per the germline V gene, CDR1 is SQVTM and CDR2 is ANQGSEA. The chain's CDR3 is CSVEEFVGGAETQYF. The DNA of the CDR3 is TGCAGCGTTGAGGAGTTTGTCGGGGGCGCGGAGACCCAGTACTTC.

This chain links TRBV5-6 with TRBJ1-6; D remains ambiguous. Germline V CDR1 and CDR2: SGHDT, YYEEEE. Trimming took off 0 bases at V and 7 bases at J, with 14 bases between the two ends. The CDR3 is 16 amino acids. The CDR3 nucleotides read TGTGCCAGCAGCTTGGACGAGTATGACTACAATTCACCCCTCCACTTT. Its protein is CASSLDEYDYNSPLHF.

The rearrangement links TRBV5-4 to TRBJ2-2, with 14 bases aligning to TRBD2. Germline V gene sequence: CDR1 SGHNT, CDR2 YYREEE (reference sequence). The CDR3 is 17 residues long. The junction had 8 bases not matched to a gene; V was cut back by 4 bases and J by 6 bases. This CDR3 is CASSPGLAGEVAGELFF. DNA for the CDR3: TGTGCCAGCAGCCCGGGACTAGCGGGAGAGGTTGCCGGGGAGCTGTTTTTT.

The gene calls are TRBV28 and TRBJ2-3, with D perhaps matching TRBD1 or TRBD2 (6 bases each). The V end lost 7 bases, the J end lost 1 base, and 15 bases lay between the germline ends. CDR3 length equals 15 residues. The germline CDR1 and CDR2 sequences are MDHEN and SYDVKM. CDR3 sequence: CASTEGGLGTDTQYF. CDR3 coding DNA: TGTGCCAGCACCGAAGGGGGGTTGGGCACAGATACGCAGTATTTT. The entire variable domain, with the rest obtained from reference TRBV28 and TRBJ2-3, is as follows: DVKVTQSSRYLVKRTGEKVFLECVQDMDHENMFWYRQDPGLGLRLIYFSYDVKMKEKGDIPEGYSVSREKKERFSLILESASTNQTSMYLCASTEGGLGTDTQYFGPGTRLTVL.

This clone was recorded only once. The chain uses TRBV5-1 and TRBJ1-1; no reliable D call. Deletions cut 3 bases from V and 0 bases from J, with 6 bases between. From germline, CDR1 is SGHRS and CDR2 YFSETQ. The CDR3 runs 13 residues. The CDR3 sequence is CASSYRVNTEAFF. The CDR3 bases are TGCGCCAGCAGCTATAGGGTGAACACTGAAGCTTTCTTT.

The rearrangement links TRBV2 to TRBJ2-7; a weak D match, TRBD2 (6 bases). Germline V gives CDR1 SNHLY, CDR2 FYNNEI. The CDR3 has 11 amino acids. The CDR3 nucleotides are TGTACCCCGCTTTTGGGAGGCGAGCAGTACTTC. Encoded protein: CTPLLGGEQYF.

This chain connects TRBV6-6 to TRBJ2-1, with 7 nucleotides matching TRBD2. The CDR3 is 15 residues long. CDR1 is MNHNY, CDR2 SVGAGI, per germline (reference sequence). Unmatched junction bases numbered 8, after V lost 7 bases and J lost 2 bases. CDR3 in DNA: TGTGCCAGCATGTCTAGCGGCCTCCCCTACAATGAGCAGTTCTTC. Translated: CASMSSGLPYNEQFF.

This chain's CDR3 is CASSGGTGGYEQYF. As DNA, the CDR3 is TGTGCCAGCAGCGGCGGGACAGGGGGCTACGAGCAGTACTTC. V gene TRBV9 combines with J gene TRBJ2-7, with TRBD1 matching over 11 bases. The CDR3 spans 14 residues. V shed 3 bases, J shed 3 bases, and the junction held 2 bases outside the gene matches. CDR1 and CDR2 (germline): SGDLS, YYNGEE. Complete variable domain (other parts from reference TRBV9 and TRBJ2-7): DSGVTQTPKHLITATGQRVTLRCSPRSGDLSVYWYQQSLDQGLQFLIQYYNGEERAKGNILERFSAQQFPDLHSELNLSSLELGDSALYFCASSGGTGGYEQYFGPGTRLTVT.

The chain uses TRBV6-5 and TRBJ2-1, with 10 bases that match TRBD2. The germline gives CDR1 MNHEY, CDR2 SVGAGI. The V gene end was trimmed by 7 bases and the J gene end by 6 bases; junction bases not matched to a gene: 6. The CDR3 extends over 14 amino acids. The CDR3 sequence is CASTRLAGTNEQFF. CDR3 nucleotides: TGTGCCAGCACACGACTAGCGGGTACCAATGAGCAGTTCTTC.

V gene TRBV28 combines with J gene TRBJ2-5; D is unclear. The germline CDR1 and CDR2 sequences are MDHEN and SYDVKM. V was trimmed by 8 bases and J by 5 bases, leaving 9 bases between them. The CDR3 length is 11 residues. The CDR3 DNA is TGTGCCAGCCGGGCACGGGAGACCCAGTACTTC. Its translation is CASRARETQYF.

The rearrangement uses TRBV6-6 and TRBJ1-1; D unresolved. CDR1 is MNHNY and CDR2 is SVGAGI in the germline V gene (reference sequence). V was shortened by 5 bases and J by 1 base, with 5 bases between the two germline ends. The CDR3 runs 12 residues. CDR3 sequence reads: CASSTKNTEAFF. The DNA for the CDR3 is TGTGCCAGCAGTACCAAGAACACTGAAGCTTTCTTT.

The chain links TRBV4-1 to TRBJ2-7; tentatively, D is TRBD2 (6 bases). The CDR3 runs to 18 residues. The V gene's germline CDR1 is MGHRA and CDR2 YSYEKL. With 1 base removed from V and 2 bases from J, the gap between germline ends came to 21 bases. The DNA of the CDR3 is TGCGCCAGCAGCCAAGGTCCCGGATCCCGGGACTTGGCCTACGAGCAGTACTTC. Amino acid sequence: CASSQGPGSRDLAYEQYF.

This clone was seen only once. J is TRBJ2-7 and V is TRBV5-1, with TRBD2 identical over 10 bases. After removal of 3 bases from V and 4 bases from J, the junction contained 7 bases not matched to a gene. The CDR3 covers 15 residues. From germline, CDR1 is SGHRS and CDR2 YFSETQ. The CDR3 protein is CASSSTSSGGYEQYF. CDR3 bases: TGCGCCAGCAGCTCGACTTCTAGCGGGGGATACGAGCAGTACTTC.

This clone came up once. This rearrangement joins TRBV7-2 to TRBJ2-5; 8 bases are a match to TRBD2. Germline assignment: CDR1 SGHTA and CDR2 FQGNSA. The CDR3 extends over 16 amino acids. After removal of 5 bases from V and 0 bases from J, the junction contained 8 bases not matched to a gene. CDR3: CASSLSGGLYQETQYF. The CDR3 DNA reads TGTGCCAGCAGCCTCAGCGGGGGCCTGTACCAAGAGACCCAGTACTTC. The variable domain in full, with the rest retrieved from reference TRBV7-2 and TRBJ2-5, is GAGVSQSPSNKVTEKGKDVELRCDPISGHTALYWYRQSLGQGLEFLIYFQGNSAPDKSGLPSDRFSAERTGGSVSTLTIQRTQQEDSAVYLCASSLSGGLYQETQYFGPGTRLLVL.

The chain is built from TRBV13 and TRBJ2-1, with TRBD2 identical over 10 bases. The CDR3 covers 16 residues. V lost 6 bases and J lost 4; bases outside the gene matches: 9. Per germline, CDR1 PRHDT and CDR2 FYEKMQ (reference sequence). The CDR3 reads CASSPLTSGMYNEQFF. CDR3 nucleotide sequence: TGTGCCAGCAGTCCTCTAACTAGCGGGATGTACAATGAGCAGTTCTTC.

V is TRBV19 and J is TRBJ1-1; a possible D gene is TRBD1 (6 bases). The germline V and J ends were trimmed by 3 bases and 4 bases, with 12 bases remaining between them. CDR1 and CDR2 from the germline V gene are LNHDA and SQIVND (reference sequence). The CDR3 runs to 14 residues. CDR3 coding DNA: TGTGCCAGTAGTATGGAGGGGGTCGTCACTGAAGCTTTCTTT. This sequence encodes CASSMEGVVTEAFF.

The table lists this clone with a count of one. The CDR3 bases are TGTGCCAGCAGCCTCGGAGCGGGGTCAGAGACCCAGTACTTC. It codes for CASSLGAGSETQYF. The chain combines TRBV9 with TRBJ2-5; TRBD2 matches at 7 bases. The CDR3 is 14 residues long. V lost 4 bases to trimming and J lost 4 bases; unmatched junction nucleotides: 7. Germline loops: CDR1 SGDLS, CDR2 YYNGEE. The full variable domain, with the rest looked up from reference TRBV9 and TRBJ2-5, is DSGVTQTPKHLITATGQRVTLRCSPRSGDLSVYWYQQSLDQGLQFLIQYYNGEERAKGNILERFSAQQFPDLHSELNLSSLELGDSALYFCASSLGAGSETQYFGPGTRLLVL.

The rearrangement joins TRBV7-9 to TRBJ1-1; D is undetermined. Trimming pared 2 bases from V and 1 base from J, leaving 8 bases between. CDR1 SEHNR and CDR2 FQNEAQ come from the germline V gene (reference sequence). The CDR3 covers 14 residues. CDR3 protein: CASSLSPENTEAFF. Here the CDR3 DNA reads TGTGCCAGCAGCTTATCTCCAGAGAACACTGAAGCTTTCTTT.

The chain is built from TRBV18 and TRBJ2-5, with D tentatively TRBD2 (5 bases). CDR1 KGHSH and CDR2 LQKENI come from the germline V gene. This CDR3 contains 14 residues. The V gene lost 6 bases and the J gene lost 3 bases, with 14 bases spanning the gap. The CDR3 spells CASSPLDGKETQYF. The DNA for the CDR3 is TGTGCCAGCTCCCCGCTCGACGGGAAAGAGACCCAGTACTTC.

This chain connects TRBV11-2 to TRBJ1-1, with D maybe TRBD1 (6 bases). This CDR3 is 15 amino acids long. V gave up 2 bases and J gave up 0 bases, with 10 bases separating them. Germline CDR1 and CDR2: SGHAT and FQNNGV. The DNA for the CDR3 is TGTGCCAGCAGCTTACAGGGGCCTTTGAACACTGAAGCTTTCTTT. This codes for CASSLQGPLNTEAFF.